The 29 T cell receptor beta chains presented below share a single source sample, sequenced in a study of quantifying T cell responses using KT2 cells. The overall study: TCR alpha and beta constant-region primers primed reverse transcription of RNA.

Each cDNA got a UMI-containing oligo ligated at its 3' end. First-round PCR used about 4 cycles and beta primers RC1.1 and RC1.2 covering TRBC1 and TRBC2. TCRdb used MiXCR to reprocess the UMI-ligation and nested PCR reads, holding one entry per CDR3 protein. Among approximately 54,000 distinct CDR3 sequences, approximately 10% were seen once, and the ten largest hold 10%. The sample taken for sequencing was PBMCs spiked with cells of the T cell clone KT2. Receptors originate from a human donor.

V and J are TRBV20-1 and TRBJ1-6; D not resolved. The V gene's germline CDR1 is DFQATT and CDR2 SNEGSKA (reference sequence). V gave up 0 bases and J gave up 0 bases, with 12 bases separating them. The CDR3 spans 17 residues. The CDR3 loop is CSARDSGRDSYNSPLHF. The CDR3 DNA follows: TGCAGTGCTAGAGATTCGGGCAGAGACTCCTATAATTCACCCCTCCACTTT.

This clonotype was seen at least ten times. The rearrangement links TRBV5-4 to TRBJ2-7; 7 nucleotides align to TRBD1. The CDR3 spans 13 residues. The germline gives CDR1 SGHNT, CDR2 YYREEE (reference sequence). V was pared by 3 bases and J by 6 bases, with 6 bases of the junction left unmatched. The CDR3, as DNA: TGTGCCAGCAGCTACCCACAGGGGATCGAGCAGTACTTC. Translation: CASSYPQGIEQYF. Based on the CDR3 plus reference TRBV5-4 and TRBJ2-7, the full variable domain is ETGVTQSPTHLIKTRGQQVTLRCSSQSGHNTVSWYQQALGQGPQFIFQYYREEENGRGNFPPRFSGLQFPNYSSELNVNALELDDSALYLCASSYPQGIEQYFGPGTRLTVT.

This clonotype has a count of ten or more. The chain couples TRBV3-1 to TRBJ2-5, with 7 bases aligning to TRBD2. CDR1 is LGHDT and CDR2 is YNNKEL in the germline V gene (reference sequence). Unmatched junction bases numbered 7, after V lost 1 base and J lost 5 bases. The CDR3 is 15 residues long. CDR3 DNA: TGTGCCAGCAGCCAAGGGGGGGGAGACTCCGAGACCCAGTACTTC. Its translation is CASSQGGGDSETQYF.

This rearrangement joins TRBV12-3 or TRBV12-4 to TRBJ2-7, with D uncertain. The CDR3 covers 12 residues. The V gene lost 1 base and the J gene lost 6 bases, with 7 bases spanning the gap. The CDR3 DNA reads TGTGCCAGCAGTTTAGGGGTTCGCGAGCAGTACTTC. Its translation is CASSLGVREQYF.

This clonotype was counted a few times. The V and J genes are TRBV6-5 and TRBJ1-6; weak D call: TRBD1 (6 bases). CDR3 length equals 16 residues. The germline gives CDR1 MNHEY, CDR2 SVGAGI. Trimming removed 0 bases from V and 6 bases from J, with 12 bases in between. The CDR3 DNA follows: TGTGCCAGCAGTTACTCGTGGACAGCGACTAATTCACCCCTCCACTTT. Translation gives CASSYSWTATNSPLHF.

There are a few counts of this clonotype. This chain uses TRBV6-6 with TRBJ1-2, with 8 bases lining up with TRBD1. V trimming: 7 bases; J trimming: 8 bases; junction bases outside the gene matches: 12. CDR3 size: 14 residues. CDR1 MNHNY and CDR2 SVGAGI come from the germline V gene (reference sequence). In nucleotides, the CDR3 is TGTGCCAGCACACCGACAGGGGAAACATCGGGCTACACCTTC. As protein: CASTPTGETSGYTF.

This clonotype has just a few counts. The chain joins TRBV20-1 to TRBJ2-1; 12 nucleotides match TRBD2. The CDR3 length is 14 residues. V lost 4 bases, J lost 7 bases, and 5 bases stayed unmatched. Germline-derived CDR1 and CDR2 are DFQATT and SNEGSKA (reference sequence). In nucleotides, the CDR3 is TGCAGTGCTAATCCCCTAGCGGGGGGGAATGAGCAGTTCTTC. Its protein product is CSANPLAGGNEQFF.

This clonotype was picked up many times. V and J are TRBV7-6 and TRBJ2-3; no definite D call. V gave up 8 bases and J gave up 3 bases, with 21 bases separating them. There are 16 residues in the CDR3. Germline V gives CDR1 SGHVS, CDR2 FNYEAQ. The CDR3 nucleotides read TGTGCCAGCCAGGAGAATGGTGGGCCCTTAACAGATACGCAGTATTTT. It encodes CASQENGGPLTDTQYF. The full variable domain, with the rest looked up from reference TRBV7-6 and TRBJ2-3, is GAGVSQSPRYKVTKRGQDVALRCDPISGHVSLYWYRQALGQGPEFLTYFNYEAQQDKSGLPNDRFSAERPEGSISTLTIQRTEQRDSAMYRCASQENGGPLTDTQYFGPGTRLTVL.

This clonotype was detected only a few times. V and J are TRBV7-3 and TRBJ2-7; D gene ambiguous. CDR1 and CDR2 from the germline V gene are SGHTA and FQGTGA. This CDR3 is 12 amino acids long. The V end was cut by 5 bases, the J end by 6 bases, with 11 bases between. The CDR3 spells CASSPNGVEQYF. CDR3 DNA sequence: TGTGCCAGCAGCCCCAATGGGGTCGAGCAGTACTTC.

The V call is TRBV7-2, the J call TRBJ2-1, with 12 bases matching TRBD2. Germline lookup yields CDR1 SGHTA and CDR2 FQGNSA. Trimming removed 1 base from V and 8 bases from J; junction bases left unmatched: 9. The CDR3 has 17 residues. CDR3 in DNA: TGTGCCAGCAGCTTAGTTGCTAGCGGGGGGGCTTGGGATGAGCAGTTCTTC. This translates into CASSLVASGGAWDEQFF.

CDR3 loop: CASSLSPGQSTSNYGYTF. The DNA of the CDR3 is TGTGCCAGCAGTTTATCGCCGGGACAGAGTACTTCTAACTATGGCTACACCTTC. The chain combines TRBV27 with TRBJ1-2; TRBD1 agrees at 7 bases. From germline, CDR1 is MNHEY and CDR2 SMNVEV (reference sequence). This CDR3 is built from 18 residues. With 0 bases clipped from V and 0 bases from J, the junction kept 10 bases outside the gene matches.

J is TRBJ1-6 and V is TRBV2, with D possibly TRBD1 on 5 matching bases. The CDR3 length is 15 residues. V lost 3 bases to trimming and J lost 0 bases, with 6 bases between them. Germline CDR1 is SNHLY and CDR2 is FYNNEI. The CDR3 DNA reads TGTGCCAGCAGTGAGCAGGGCTCCTATAATTCACCCCTCCACTTT. Amino acid sequence: CASSEQGSYNSPLHF.

This clonotype was observed a handful of times. J is TRBJ2-7 and V is TRBV28, with D tentatively TRBD2 (7 bases). The V and J ends lost 6 bases and 4 bases respectively, with 16 bases between them. Germline lookup yields CDR1 MDHEN and CDR2 SYDVKM. This CDR3 has 14 amino acids. The CDR3 region has the DNA TGTGCCAGCAGCACTTTCGGGGGGCCGTACGAGCAGTACTTC. It translates to CASSTFGGPYEQYF. Variable domain in full (rest from reference TRBV28 and TRBJ2-7): DVKVTQSSRYLVKRTGEKVFLECVQDMDHENMFWYRQDPGLGLRLIYFSYDVKMKEKGDIPEGYSVSREKKERFSLILESASTNQTSMYLCASSTFGGPYEQYFGPGTRLTVT.

Ten or more counts support this clonotype. The chain has TRBV24-1 and TRBJ2-1; 10 positions agree with TRBD2. The CDR3 is made up of 16 amino acids. Losses at the gene ends were 8 bases for V and 5 bases for J; bases not matched to a gene: 11. Per germline, CDR1 KGHDR and CDR2 SFDVKD. CDR3 in amino acids: CATTRGGGTSDNEQFF. In DNA form, the CDR3 reads TGTGCCACCACCCGAGGAGGAGGGACTAGCGACAATGAGCAGTTCTTC.

The chain employs TRBV6-1 and TRBJ1-1; D is uncertain. CDR3 size: 13 residues. Germline assignment: CDR1 MNHNS and CDR2 SASEGT. The V end lost 1 base, the J end lost 0 bases, and 3 bases lay between the germline ends. The DNA for the CDR3 is TGTGCCAGCAGTGAAGATATGAACACTGAAGCTTTCTTT. This encodes CASSEDMNTEAFF.

This chain uses TRBV30 with TRBJ2-1; no clear D gene. V lost 5 bases and J lost 4, with 9 bases in between. The CDR3 is 12 residues long. CDR1 and CDR2 (germline): GTSNPN, SVGIG (reference sequence). CDR3 in amino acids: CAWGNSYNEQFF. The CDR3 nucleotides read TGTGCCTGGGGGAACAGTTACAATGAGCAGTTCTTC.

The rearrangement joins TRBV30 to TRBJ2-1; 8 bases are shared with TRBD1. Germline CDR1 reads GTSNPN; CDR2 reads SVGIG (reference sequence). The CDR3 contains 13 residues. Trimming cost V 7 bases and J 5 bases; bases outside gene matches: 7. The CDR3 loop reads CASSPGGHNEQFF. CDR3 sequence (DNA): TGTGCCTCCAGCCCAGGGGGCCACAATGAGCAGTTCTTC.

This clonotype was seen more than once but under ten times. The chain employs TRBV20-1 and TRBJ1-2; 7 positions agree with TRBD1. The CDR3 totals 15 residues. Germline CDR1 is DFQATT and CDR2 is SNEGSKA (reference sequence). The V and J ends lost 8 bases and 4 bases, in that order; junction bases with no gene match: 16. CDR3 region: CSIPGQIVSAYGYTF. The CDR3 nucleotides read TGCAGTATTCCGGGACAGATCGTTTCTGCCTATGGCTACACCTTC.

This clonotype was seen at least ten times. V and J are TRBV7-3 and TRBJ2-5, with TRBD1 identical over 7 bases. V shed 3 bases, J shed 5 bases, and the junction held 3 bases outside the gene matches. In germline, CDR1 is SGHTA, CDR2 FQGTGA. There are 13 residues in the CDR3. The CDR3 loop reads CASSFETGETQYF. The DNA of the CDR3 is TGTGCCAGCAGCTTTGAGACAGGGGAGACCCAGTACTTC.

This clonotype was seen a handful of times. The V and J genes are TRBV6-5 and TRBJ2-5; D is possibly TRBD1 (6 bases). This CDR3 comprises 14 residues. Looked up from germline, CDR1 is MNHEY and CDR2 is SVGAGI. Trimming took off 2 bases at V and 4 bases at J, with 11 bases between the two ends. CDR3 nucleotide sequence: TGTGCCAGCAGTTACGGGCAGGGGCGAGAGACCCAGTACTTC. It specifies CASSYGQGRETQYF.

The J gene is TRBJ2-1, the V gene TRBV5-6, with D uncertain. The V end lost 2 bases, the J end lost 6 bases, and 9 bases lay between the germline ends. The CDR3 length is 13 residues. Germline V CDR1 and CDR2: SGHDT, YYEEEE. CDR3 protein: CASSFGQLNEQFF. CDR3 DNA sequence: TGTGCCAGCAGCTTTGGGCAGCTCAATGAGCAGTTCTTC.

The chain combines TRBV2 with TRBJ2-3, with D maybe TRBD2 (7 bases). The germline gives CDR1 SNHLY, CDR2 FYNNEI. V was pared by 11 bases and J by 2 bases, with 17 bases between. The CDR3 is 14 residues long. In nucleotides, the CDR3 is TGTGCCTGCGGGGGCGGGAGCTTCACAGATACGCAGTATTTT. Its translation is CACGGGSFTDTQYF.

The J gene is TRBJ1-6, the V gene TRBV7-9, with D unresolved. In germline, CDR1 is SEHNR, CDR2 FQNEAQ (reference sequence). The V end lost 5 bases, the J end lost 5 bases, and 22 bases lay between the germline ends. There are 18 residues in the CDR3. This CDR3 reads CASSLTRGRAADNSPLHF. In nucleotides, the CDR3 is TGTGCCAGCAGCCTCACGCGGGGTCGGGCCGCGGATAATTCACCCCTCCACTTT.

This clonotype has ten or more counts. The genes are TRBV7-2 and TRBJ1-4; D possibly corresponds to TRBD1 (5 bases). CDR3 length equals 15 residues. Germline CDR1 is SGHTA and CDR2 is FQGNSA. Between the trimmed V and J ends, which lost 2 bases and 0 bases, there was a span of 7 bases. As DNA, the CDR3 is TGTGCCAGCAGCTTAACAGGTCCAACTAATGAAAAACTGTTTTTT. Residues: CASSLTGPTNEKLFF.

In this sample, this clonotype turned up a few times. This sequence joins TRBV5-4 and TRBJ1-2, with a tentative D call TRBD1 (5 bases). The germline V gene encodes CDR1 SGHNT and CDR2 YYREEE (reference sequence). Trimming removed 4 bases from V and 3 bases from J, with 13 bases in between. This CDR3 has 14 residues. Written as DNA, the CDR3 is TGTGCCAGCAGCCCCGGTGGGGACCACTATGGCTACACCTTC. Amino acid sequence: CASSPGGDHYGYTF.

This clonotype was seen many times. Mismatch with germline at one junction end may stem from a read error. CDR3 DNA sequence: TGTGCCACTTCATTTGGAGGGCATCGTGTGTTC. Translated: CATSFGGHRVF. The chain combines TRBV25-1 with TRBJ2-1, with a tentative D call TRBD2 (6 bases). CDR3 size: 11 residues. In germline, CDR1 is MGHDK, CDR2 SYGVNS. Using reference TRBV25-1 and TRBJ2-1 for the parts outside the CDR3, the full variable domain is EADIYQTPRYLVIGTGKKITLECSQTMGHDKMYWYQQDPGMELHLIHYSYGVNSTEKGDLSSESTVSRIRTEHFPLTLESARPSHTSQYLCATSFGGHRVFGPGTRLTVL.

This clonotype was detected a few times. One end of the junction varies from germline; a read error may be responsible. This chain uses TRBV7-7 with TRBJ2-2; D uncertain. The CDR3 runs 14 residues. The germline gives CDR1 SSHAT, CDR2 FNYEAQ (reference sequence). CDR3 in DNA: TGTGCTAGCAGCTTAGGAGAGGTCACCGGGGAGCTGTTTTTT. Translating gives CASSLGEVTGELFF. Based on the CDR3 plus reference TRBV7-7 and TRBJ2-2, the full variable domain is GAGVSQSPRYKVTKRGQDVTLRCDPISSHATLYWYQQALGQGPEFLTYFNYEAQPDKSGLPSDRFSAERPEGSISTLTIQRTEQRDSAMYRCASSLGEVTGELFFGEGSRLTVL.

This clonotype was seen just once. The V gene is TRBV12-3 or TRBV12-4, the J gene TRBJ1-5; TRBD1 aligns across 7 bases. The trim removed 2 bases at V and 3 bases at J, leaving 7 bases unmatched. The CDR3 runs to 16 residues. This CDR3 is CASSLIAGGSNQPQHF. CDR3 DNA: TGTGCCAGCAGTTTAATCGCAGGGGGATCCAATCAGCCCCAGCATTTT.

Ten or more counts support this clonotype. The chain links TRBV29-1 to TRBJ1-1; no firm D call. V lost 4 bases and J 3 bases, leaving 12 bases between the germline ends. This CDR3 has 13 amino acids. From germline, CDR1 is SQVTM and CDR2 ANQGSEA. The CDR3 bases are TGCAGCGTTGGTTTTACGGCGGACACTGAAGCTTTCTTT. Translated, it gives CSVGFTADTEAFF. Based on the CDR3 plus reference TRBV29-1 and TRBJ1-1, the full variable domain is SAVISQKPSRDICQRGTSLTIQCQVDSQVTMMFWYRQQPGQSLTLIATANQGSEATYESGFVIDKFPISRPNLTFSTLTVSNMSPEDSSIYLCSVGFTADTEAFFGQGTRLTVV.